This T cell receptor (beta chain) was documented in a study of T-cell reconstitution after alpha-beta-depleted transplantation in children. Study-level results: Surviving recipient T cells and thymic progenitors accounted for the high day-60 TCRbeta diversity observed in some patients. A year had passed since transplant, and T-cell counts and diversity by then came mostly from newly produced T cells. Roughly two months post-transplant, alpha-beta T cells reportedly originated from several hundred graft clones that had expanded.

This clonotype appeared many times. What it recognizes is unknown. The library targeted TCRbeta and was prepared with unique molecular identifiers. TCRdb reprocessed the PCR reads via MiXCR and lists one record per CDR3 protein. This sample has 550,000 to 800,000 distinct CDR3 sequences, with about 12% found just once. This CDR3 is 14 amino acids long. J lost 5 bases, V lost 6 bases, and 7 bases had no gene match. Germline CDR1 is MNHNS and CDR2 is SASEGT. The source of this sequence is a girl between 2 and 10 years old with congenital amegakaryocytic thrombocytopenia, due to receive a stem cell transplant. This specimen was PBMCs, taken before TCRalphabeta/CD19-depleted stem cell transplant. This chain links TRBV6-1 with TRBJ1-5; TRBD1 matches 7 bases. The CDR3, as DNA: TGTGCCAGCAGCCCCGACAGGGATGATCAGCCCCAGCATTTT. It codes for CASSPDRDDQPQHF.